This TCR beta chain was sequenced for a study of regulatory T cells in long-lasting Graves disease. Overall study context: Persistence in Graves' disease denoted antithyroid drug use beyond 5 years alongside positive TSH receptor antibodies. General study findings and limits: The study found persistent patients shared more public clonotypes (2,741) than new patients (around 870).

The J segment lost 0 bases and the V segment lost 5 bases, leaving 7 bases of the junction unmatched. Germline V CDR1 and CDR2: SEHNR, FQNEAQ (reference sequence). The CDR3 covers 17 residues. Details on this clonotype: The antigen is not known.

Time point in this sample: persistent/refractory GD, antithyroid drugs over 5 years with positive TRAb. PBMC RNA was the source of the TCR library. In building TCR beta libraries, iRepertoire HTBI primers were used together with Arm-PCR of CDR3 regions. MiXCR, run by TCRdb on the multiplex PCR reads, gives a single entry per CDR3 protein. The sample includes roughly 700,000 distinct CDR3 sequences, 25% to 35% of them seen just once. The TCR was taken from a female donor with Graves disease. The chain recombines TRBV7-9 with TRBJ2-2; 9 nucleotides agree with TRBD2. The sequencing used peripheral blood mononuclear cells (PBMCs), collected when the disease was refractory, from a patient treated with antithyroid drugs. The CDR3 sequence is CASSRGIAGANTGELFF. CDR3 nucleotide sequence: TGTGCCAGCAGCCGTGGTATAGCGGGAGCGAACACCGGGGAGCTGTTTTTT.